This TCR beta chain was documented in a study of blood T cell repertoires in COVID-19 (dated by TCRdb to the early 2020s). Concerning the study at large: The collaborator samples originated in the United States, Italy and Spain and spanned the acute and convalescent phases of COVID-19. The material from the prospective study consisted of cDNA or gDNA derived from T cells, B-cell-depleted T cells, or PBMCs. Subjects who had been exposed to COVID-19, were actively infected with it, or had recovered from it provided the deeply sampled blood TCRbeta repertoires that made up the dataset. The repertoires were released in a freely available public database intended as a resource for research on the immune response to SARS-CoV-2. Samples came from the ongoing ImmuneRACE study (first 160 participants) plus 1,254 subjects from 6 global collaborators. Nearly every sample came with metadata listing a de-identified subject ID, COVID-19 status, age in years and sex. HLA class I and class II types, where available, came from metadata supplied by the sample provider rather than from assay-based typing. What the research found in general, with its limitations: The amount of clinical and demographic metadata varied by source and participant and was provided uncurated.

The sample holds a few counts of this clone. The specificity of this receptor is unknown. One base away there is no much larger clone; base qualities are not given. Collaborating institutions collected whole blood in K2EDTA tubes following their own protocols. For TCRbeta analysis, collaborators shipped samples in one of three forms: frozen whole blood, isolated PBMCs, or DNA extracted from either of those sample types. From cysteine to phenylalanine, the CDR3 is 16 amino acids long. CDR3 DNA only is kept here, 48 bases in frame from base 1. The germline V and J ends show losses of 0 bases and 4 bases respectively, and no gene match explains 5 bases of the junction. The germline V gene encodes CDR1 SGHRS and CDR2 YFSETQ. The immunoSEQ Assay, a bias-controlled multiplex PCR, was used to amplify TCRbeta CDR3 regions from genomic DNA. From the authors' description of their analysis: The number of nucleated cells in each sample was estimated by amplification of reference gene primers within the assay. To quantify the absolute abundance of each unique TCRbeta CDR3 rearrangement, sequence reads were collapsed and filtered. For each sample, productive Simpson clonality was calculated as the square root of Simpson's diversity index over productive rearrangements. As stored in TCRdb, this immuneACCESS dataset retains in-frame rearrangements with V and J assigned. A fraction of the clones does not appear; measured against another copy, unresolved V genes explain less than half of the discrepancy, and the remainder lacks a known reason. V and J calls plus clone size are reproduced from that table; the DNA served to infer D and trimming. This sample comprises about 180,000 clones, roughly 87% of them detected only once. The top ten hold around 1.6% of the sample.

The sequence links TRBV5-1 to TRBJ2-1, with 9 middle bases fitting TRBD2. The sequenced material came from peripheral blood. The clonotype comes from a woman between 45 and 65 years old with acute or convalescent COVID-19. This receptor has the CDR3 CASSLEALAGYNEQFF. The DNA reads TGCGCCAGCAGCTTGGAGGCACTAGCGGGTTACAATGAGCAGTTCTTC.